This T cell receptor beta chain stems from a study of Tregs in tolerant kidney transplant recipients. Study-wide points: Validation in larger populations is needed because few patients were studied. The most relevant donor-specific Treg TCRbeta repertoire apparently came from expansion with activated donor B cells.

The method was immunoSEQ multiplex PCR; TCRdb's version includes in-frame clones alone and lacks a portion of them. The table includes tens of thousands of clones, around 90% detected once. CDR1 and CDR2 (germline): SGHRS, YFSETQ. This CDR3 contains 14 residues. The V end was cut by 0 bases, the J end by 1 base, with 8 bases between. Unstimulated regulatory T cells (CD4+CD25+CD127-), CD4+CD25- non-regulatory cells, CD4 and CD8 cells were FACS-sorted from thawed PBMCs. An overnight rest at 37°C with around 210 IU/ml IL-2 preceded regulatory T cell sorting from thawed PBMCs. Comments on this clone: Its antigen is not known.

This chain connects TRBV5-1 to TRBJ2-7; perhaps D is TRBD1 or TRBD2 (5 bases each). The sequencing used Tregs from blood, collected before the transplant. This clonotype was obtained from a human donor who received a combined kidney and bone marrow transplant. The DNA of the CDR3 is TGCGCCAGCAGCTTGGAGGGGACGTCCTACGAGCAGTACTTC. It translates to CASSLEGTSYEQYF.